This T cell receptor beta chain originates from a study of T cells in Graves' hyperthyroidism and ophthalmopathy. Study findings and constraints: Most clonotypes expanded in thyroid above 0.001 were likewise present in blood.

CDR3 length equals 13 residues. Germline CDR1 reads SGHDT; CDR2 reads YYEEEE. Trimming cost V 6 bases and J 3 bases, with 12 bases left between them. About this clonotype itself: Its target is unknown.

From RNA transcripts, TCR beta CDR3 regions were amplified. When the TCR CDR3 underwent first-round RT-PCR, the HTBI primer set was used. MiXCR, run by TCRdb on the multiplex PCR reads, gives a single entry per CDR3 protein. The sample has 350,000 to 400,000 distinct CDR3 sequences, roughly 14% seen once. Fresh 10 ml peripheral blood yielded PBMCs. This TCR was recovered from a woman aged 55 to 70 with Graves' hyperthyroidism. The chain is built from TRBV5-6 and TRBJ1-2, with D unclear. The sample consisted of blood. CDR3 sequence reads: CASILGGDYGYTF. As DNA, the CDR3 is TGTGCCAGCATCCTGGGCGGGGACTATGGCTACACCTTC.